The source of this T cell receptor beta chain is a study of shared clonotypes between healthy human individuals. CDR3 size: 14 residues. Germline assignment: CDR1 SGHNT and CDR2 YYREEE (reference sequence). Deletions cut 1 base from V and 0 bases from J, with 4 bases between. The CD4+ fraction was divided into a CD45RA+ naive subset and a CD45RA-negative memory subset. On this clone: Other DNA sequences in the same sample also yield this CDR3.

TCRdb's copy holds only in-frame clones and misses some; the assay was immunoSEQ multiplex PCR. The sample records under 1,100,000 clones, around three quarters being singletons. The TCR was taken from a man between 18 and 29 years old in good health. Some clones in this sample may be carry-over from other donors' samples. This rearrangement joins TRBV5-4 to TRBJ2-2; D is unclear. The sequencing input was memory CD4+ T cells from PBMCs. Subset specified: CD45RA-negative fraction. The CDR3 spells CASSLRTNTGELFF. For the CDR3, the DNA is TGTGCCAGCAGCTTGCGGACGAACACCGGGGAGCTGTTTTTT.